This T cell receptor (beta chain) was identified in a study of CD8 T cells in ankylosing spondylitis. The study's findings and limits: Within peripheral blood, clones linked to disease were CD8+ and relatively rare. According to the report, clones linked to the disease were significantly enriched in matched synovial fluid samples taken from ankylosing spondylitis patients. For ankylosing spondylitis blood, a TCR beta motif of under 10 highly homologous variants appeared characteristic.

On this clonotype: Antigen: not known.

The CDR3 runs 15 residues. With V trimmed by 6 bases and J by 4 bases, 10 bases remained unmatched. Making use of molecular barcodes, quantitative 5'-RACE generated TCR beta libraries. Each CDR3 protein gets one entry after TCRdb re-called the 5' RACE reads with MiXCR. The data contain approximately 350,000 distinct CDR3 sequences, 14% to 15% of them singletons. The chain employs TRBV12-3 or TRBV12-4 and TRBJ1-1; 8 positions match TRBD1. This clonotype was obtained from a male donor with ankylosing spondylitis or in good health (not recorded which). Sequencing was done on a sample of blood, either unsorted or a sorted T cell fraction (not recorded which). Written as DNA, the CDR3 is TGTGCCAGCAGAGCTTCGACAGGGGTTTTCACTGAAGCTTTCTTT. Translation: CASRASTGVFTEAFF.